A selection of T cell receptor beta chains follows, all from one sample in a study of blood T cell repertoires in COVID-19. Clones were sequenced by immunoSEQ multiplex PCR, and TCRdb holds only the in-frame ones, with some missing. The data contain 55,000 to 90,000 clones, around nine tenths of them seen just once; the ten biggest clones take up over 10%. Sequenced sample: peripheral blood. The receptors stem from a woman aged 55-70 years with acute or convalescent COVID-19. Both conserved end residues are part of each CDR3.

CDR3 protein: CASSLEGGQPQHF; V gene: TRBV7-9
CDR3 protein: CASSLGSGNTIYF; V gene: TRBV13
CDR3 protein: CAISDPQGTGNTIYF; V gene: TRBV10-3
CDR3 protein: CASSPARGTYEQYF; V gene: TRBV5-1
CDR3 protein: CASRPSGGMGEQFF; V gene: TRBV4-1
CDR3 protein: CASGSPSYGYTF; V gene: TRBV6-5
CDR3 protein: CASSKGSGRNQPQHF; V gene: TRBV19
CDR3 protein: CASSQVSGGAYEQYF; V gene: TRBV4-2
CDR3 protein: CASSQYELDTQYF; V gene: TRBV4-1
CDR3 protein: CASRTGTGGTGELFF; V gene: TRBV5-1
CDR3 protein: CASSQFNRGNQPQHF; V gene: TRBV4-1
CDR3 protein: CASTDGGPGNEAFF; V gene: TRBV5-1
CDR3 protein: CASSQLEGTSTEAFF; V gene: TRBV3-1/TRBV3-2
CDR3 protein: CASSEVRAYEQYF; V gene: TRBV6-1
CDR3 protein: CASSSSRGEAFF; V gene: TRBV6-6
CDR3 protein: CASSPDSFNEQFF; V gene: TRBV5-1
CDR3 protein: CASSTMGRDRVLSGANVLTF; V gene: TRBV19
CDR3 protein: CASSFRGNYGYTF; V gene: TRBV5-1
CDR3 protein: CASSLNQARANTEAFF; V gene: TRBV5-4
CDR3 protein: CASSLAAVNSNQPQHF; V gene: TRBV5-6
CDR3 protein: CASSQDGHSPEAFF; V gene: TRBV4-2
CDR3 protein: CASSPSGGATDTQYF; V gene: TRBV11-3
CDR3 protein: CASSETGNTEAFF; V gene: TRBV4-1
CDR3 protein: CASQGTGNSPLHF; V gene: TRBV7-8
CDR3 protein: CASSVGPRERGETQYF; V gene: TRBV9
CDR3 protein: CASSLLGETQYF; V gene: TRBV5-1
CDR3 protein: CASSYGSGGANEQFF; V gene: TRBV6-6
CDR3 protein: CASSIGTSIDEQFF; V gene: TRBV2
CDR3 protein: CASSVATPLSYEQYF; V gene: TRBV19
CDR3 protein: CASSDTTGQSQFF; V gene: TRBV12-3/TRBV12-4
CDR3 protein: CASSQDYGENEKLFF; V gene: TRBV3-1/TRBV3-2
CDR3 protein: CASSQGSGGGESSYEQYF; V gene: TRBV4-2
CDR3 protein: CASGLTGTSTFF; V gene: TRBV12-5
CDR3 protein: CASSPIGQGGSRQYF; V gene: TRBV7-9
CDR3 protein: CASSEGRGAGELFF; V gene: TRBV25-1
CDR3 protein: CASSFRQGAGDTQYF; V gene: TRBV11-3
CDR3 protein: CASRQAGEFRSLHF; V gene: TRBV28
CDR3 protein: CASSLGLVGEQFF; V gene: TRBV11-2
CDR3 protein: CASSFGQGYYEQYF; V gene: TRBV5-5
CDR3 protein: CASSIGRDYGYTF; V gene: TRBV19
CDR3 protein: CASSFSGGLATYEQYF; V gene: TRBV5-1
CDR3 protein: CASSFLQGAKYGYTF; V gene: TRBV28
CDR3 protein: CASSDNRGNRGQPQHF; V gene: TRBV2
CDR3 protein: CASSRDRGQETQYF; V gene: TRBV2
CDR3 protein: CASSARGTGEQYF; V gene: TRBV7-8